A single sample gave rise to the 31 T cell receptor beta chains below, sequenced in a study of blood T cells in healthy people across ages. Together with a sample-barcoded 5' primer, a J-beta primer mix was included in a second PCR lasting roughly 6 to 12 cycles. TCRdb re-called the 5' RACE reads through MiXCR, storing one row per CDR3 protein. The table records hundreds of thousands of distinct CDR3 sequences, more than 45% of them present only once. The sequencing sample was made of blood. Every receptor here comes from a woman of 80 years or more in good health.

This chain joins TRBV7-3 and TRBJ2-6, with D uncertain. Germline CDR1 is SGHTA and CDR2 is FQGTGA. CDR3 length: 12 amino acids. V shed 3 bases and J shed 10 bases, with 7 bases lying between them. DNA of the CDR3: TGTGCCAGCAGCTTCGGCAGAAACGTCCTGACTTTC. Residues: CASSFGRNVLTF.

The chain is built from TRBV4-2 and TRBJ2-2; 12 bases match TRBD2. The germline V gene has CDR1 LGHNA and CDR2 YNFKEQ. CDR3 size: 16 residues. V shed 5 bases, J shed 2 bases, and the junction held 3 bases outside the gene matches. CDR3 loop: CASSTGLAGNTGELFF. The CDR3 bases are TGTGCCAGCAGCACGGGACTAGCGGGTAACACCGGGGAGCTGTTTTTT.

The table lists this clonotype with many counts. The rearrangement uses TRBV5-4 and TRBJ2-5; D remains ambiguous. The V gene's germline CDR1 is SGHNT and CDR2 YYREEE (reference sequence). V shed 4 bases and J shed 6 bases, with 22 bases lying between them. The CDR3 is 16 amino acids. CDR3 bases: TGTGCCAGCAGCGCGGCTGGTGGCAGTTTCATGAAGACCCAGTACTTC. It is translated as CASSAAGGSFMKTQYF.

The V call is TRBV4-2, the J call TRBJ1-2; D perhaps matches TRBD1 (5 bases). The germline V gene has CDR1 LGHNA and CDR2 YNFKEQ. Trimming shortened V by 5 bases and J by 8 bases, and 27 bases separated the two germline ends. The CDR3 extends over 17 amino acids. CDR3 region: CASSESGWGLRSEGYTF. CDR3 coding DNA: TGTGCCAGCAGCGAAAGTGGGTGGGGCTTGAGATCTGAAGGCTACACCTTC.

Details on this clonotype: The junction departs from germline at one end; a sequencing error may be responsible. V is TRBV3-1 and J is TRBJ2-1; TRBD2 matches at 10 bases. The CDR3 loop spans 16 amino acids. Germline V gene sequence: CDR1 LGHDT, CDR2 YNNKEL (reference sequence). Written as DNA, the CDR3 is TGTGCCTGCAGCCAAGGGAGGACTAGCGGACAAGAGACCCAGTTCTTC. This encodes CACSQGRTSGQETQFF.

The chain carries TRBV3-1 and TRBJ2-7, with D possibly TRBD2 on 5 matching bases. Germline loops: CDR1 LGHDT, CDR2 YNNKEL (reference sequence). V lost 2 bases and J 9 bases, leaving 14 bases between the germline ends. CDR3 length: 13 residues. CDR3 sequence (DNA): TGTGCCAGCAGCCAAAGAACCCCCGGAGGGCAGTACTTC. It encodes CASSQRTPGGQYF.

This clonotype was recorded at least ten times. This rearrangement joins TRBV6-6 to TRBJ2-3; the D gene is possibly TRBD2 (7 bases). Between the trimmed V and J ends, which lost 2 bases and 1 base, there was a span of 16 bases. This CDR3 contains 17 residues. Germline CDR1 is MNHNY and CDR2 is SVGAGI (reference sequence). As DNA, the CDR3 is TGTGCCAGCAGTTACGTCGTAGGGGGGGGGGGCACAGATACGCAGTATTTT. Translating gives CASSYVVGGGGTDTQYF.

V is TRBV20-1 and J is TRBJ1-2, with 7 positions matching TRBD1. Unmatched junction bases numbered 10, after V lost 4 bases and J lost 2 bases. The germline V gene encodes CDR1 DFQATT and CDR2 SNEGSKA (reference sequence). This CDR3 has 15 amino acids. CDR3 amino acids: CSATGQESTNYGYTF. The CDR3 nucleotides read TGCAGTGCTACCGGACAGGAAAGTACAAACTATGGCTACACCTTC.

The genes are TRBV5-1 and TRBJ2-2, with D perhaps matching TRBD2 (6 bases). V was clipped by 2 bases and J by 4 bases, with 9 bases between them. The CDR3 length is 14 residues. Germline lookup yields CDR1 SGHRS and CDR2 YFSETQ. In nucleotides, the CDR3 is TGCGCCAGCAGCTTCGGGGGAAGCACCGGGGAGCTGTTTTTT. It is translated as CASSFGGSTGELFF.

The chain recombines TRBV7-2 with TRBJ2-5, with D unclear. There are 14 residues in the CDR3. V gave up 1 base and J gave up 7 bases, with 13 bases separating them. Germline lookup yields CDR1 SGHTA and CDR2 FQGNSA. The CDR3 region is CASSLDPGSGTQYF. CDR3 sequence (DNA): TGTGCCAGCAGCTTAGATCCGGGCTCGGGGACCCAGTACTTC.

This clonotype has a handful of counts. V usage is TRBV24-1 and J usage is TRBJ2-1; 13 nucleotides agree with TRBD2. Per germline, CDR1 KGHDR and CDR2 SFDVKD. Losses at the gene ends were 3 bases for V and 5 bases for J; bases not matched to a gene: 9. The CDR3 covers 18 residues. The CDR3 DNA reads as TGTGCCACCAGTGATCCGGGCCTCACTAGCGGGGGGGACAATGAGCAGTTCTTC. It is translated as CATSDPGLTSGGDNEQFF.

This sequence joins TRBV7-9 and TRBJ2-1; D is undetermined. This CDR3 has 12 amino acids. V was clipped by 2 bases and J by 13 bases, with 12 bases between them. Germline CDR1 is SEHNR and CDR2 is FQNEAQ (reference sequence). The DNA of the CDR3 is TGTGCCAGCAGCTTAACGCCAAAGACCCAGTTCTTC. This encodes CASSLTPKTQFF. Full variable domain (rest looked up from reference TRBV7-9 and TRBJ2-1): DTGVSQNPRHKITKRGQNVTFRCDPISEHNRLYWYRQTLGQGPEFLTYFQNEAQLEKSRLLSDRFSAERPKGSFSTLEIQRTEQGDSAMYLCASSLTPKTQFFGPGTRLTVL.

Points on this clonotype: A much larger clone lies one base from this, so it may be a read error. The J gene is TRBJ2-5, the V gene TRBV10-3; 7 bases agree with TRBD1. This CDR3 region has 14 residues. Germline CDR1 is ENHRY and CDR2 is SYGVKD. The junction had 6 bases not matched to a gene; V was cut back by 6 bases and J by 2 bases. For the CDR3, the DNA is TGTGCCATCAGCCGGGACAGTCTACAAGAGACCCAGTACTTC. Protein sequence: CAISRDSLQETQYF.

In regard to this clonotype: A much larger clone sits a single nucleotide away, making a read error possible. The chain combines TRBV7-2 with TRBJ2-3; D gene unclear. This CDR3 spans 11 amino acids. Germline V gives CDR1 SGHTA, CDR2 FQGNSA. CDR3 sequence: CAGSVIDTQYF. The CDR3 DNA reads TGTGCCGGCAGCGTGATAGATACGCAGTATTTT. Based on the CDR3 plus reference TRBV7-2 and TRBJ2-3, the full variable domain is GAGVSQSPSNKVTEKGKDVELRCDPISGHTALYWYRQSLGQGLEFLIYFQGNSAPDKSGLPSDRFSAERTGGSVSTLTIQRTQQEDSAVYLCAGSVIDTQYFGPGTRLTVL.

The V and J genes are TRBV20-1 and TRBJ2-1, with D possibly being TRBD2 (6 bases). CDR1 and CDR2 from the germline V gene are DFQATT and SNEGSKA (reference sequence). The CDR3 extends over 15 amino acids. V lost 3 bases, J lost 4 bases, and 16 bases lay in between. The CDR3 nucleotides read TGCAGTGCTAGTCCCCCCGGGAGAAAGTACAATGAGCAGTTCTTC. Translating it yields CSASPPGRKYNEQFF.

The V and J genes are TRBV20-1 and TRBJ2-1, with D possibly matching TRBD2 (5 bases). The germline CDR1 and CDR2 sequences are DFQATT and SNEGSKA (reference sequence). The CDR3 length is 16 residues. Between the trimmed V and J ends, which lost 2 bases and 1 base, there was a span of 15 bases. The CDR3 is CSARIRGEGSYNEQFF. In DNA, the CDR3 is TGCAGTGCTAGAATTCGGGGAGAAGGATCCTACAATGAGCAGTTCTTC.

The chain combines TRBV30 with TRBJ1-1, with TRBD1 as a possible D gene (5 bases). Trimming shortened V by 3 bases and J by 5 bases, and 13 bases separated the two germline ends. The CDR3 is 13 residues long. From germline, CDR1 is GTSNPN and CDR2 SVGIG (reference sequence). CDR3 region: CAWSRRASTEAFF. The CDR3 region has the DNA TGTGCCTGGAGCCGCAGGGCCTCAACTGAAGCTTTCTTT.

Remarks on this clonotype: Since a much larger clone is just one base distant, this may be a read error. The V call is TRBV28, the J call TRBJ1-2; TRBD1 matches at 7 bases. Germline V gene sequence: CDR1 MDHEN, CDR2 SYDVKM. CDR3 length: 15 amino acids. CDR3 bases: TGTGCCAGCAGTTCCGGACAGGAGTCCTCCTATGGCCACACCTTC. This sequence encodes CASSSGQESSYGHTF.

A remark on this clonotype: Mismatch with germline at one junction end may stem from a read error. V usage is TRBV2 and J usage is TRBJ2-2; a weak D match, TRBD2 (5 bases). The germline CDR1 and CDR2 sequences are SNHLY and FYNNEI. There are 16 residues in the CDR3. The DNA of the CDR3 is TGTGCCAGCAGTGGGGTCCTCCCGAGTGGGCCCGGGGAGTTGTTTTTT. Its translation: CASSGVLPSGPGELFF.

The chain couples TRBV12-3 or TRBV12-4 to TRBJ2-7; D remains unclear. The V end lost 4 bases, the J end lost 2 bases, and 9 bases lay between the germline ends. The CDR3 consists of 13 residues. The CDR3 spells CASSCLNTYEQYF. As DNA, the CDR3 is TGTGCCAGCAGTTGTCTAAACACCTACGAGCAGTACTTC.

To note about this clonotype: One end of the junction does not line up with germline, which may come from a read error. This chain uses TRBV6-5 with TRBJ1-4, with a tentative D call TRBD1 (5 bases). Germline CDR1 reads MNHEY; CDR2 reads SVGAGI. CDR3 length equals 18 residues. The CDR3 DNA reads as TGTGCCAGCAGTTATGCTCGCACGAGGGGATCGACTAATGAAAAACCGTTTTTT. Protein: CASSYARTRGSTNEKPFF.

With respect to this clonotype: A much larger clone differs by one base, so this may be a read error. This chain links TRBV20-1 with TRBJ2-1, with TRBD2 as a possible D gene (6 bases). V was cut by 0 bases and J by 10 bases, with 16 bases left in between. This CDR3 contains 14 residues. Germline assignment: CDR1 DFQATT and CDR2 SNEGSKA (reference sequence). The CDR3 loop reads CSARDRLAAYEQFF. CDR3 DNA sequence: TGCAGTGCTAGAGATCGGTTAGCGGCGTACGAGCAGTTCTTC.

With regard to this clonotype: A single base separates this from a much larger clone, so it may be a read error. The CDR3 region is CANSLGVTRSYNEQFF. The CDR3 nucleotides are TGCGCCAACAGCTTGGGTGTAACCCGTTCCTACAATGAGCAGTTCTTC. The chain is built from TRBV5-1 and TRBJ2-1, with D uncertain. Germline V gene sequence: CDR1 SGHRS, CDR2 YFSETQ. CDR3 length: 16 amino acids.

This clonotype turned up a few times. A much larger clone is a single base away; this may be a read error. The J gene is TRBJ2-1, the V gene TRBV9; D is undetermined. This CDR3 is 15 amino acids long. V gave up 3 bases and J gave up 4 bases, with 14 bases separating them. The germline V gene has CDR1 SGDLS and CDR2 YYNGEE. The DNA for the CDR3 is TGTGCCAGCAGCGGAGCCCCAGTACGGTACAATGAGCAGTTCTTC. Translating gives CASSGAPVRYNEQFF.

The chain employs TRBV5-1 and TRBJ2-7; maybe TRBD2 (6 bases). Germline-derived CDR1 and CDR2 are SGHRS and YFSETQ. Trimming left V 0 bases short and J 2 bases short, with 12 bases between. This CDR3 contains 15 residues. CDR3: CASSLDPGRTYEQYF. CDR3 DNA: TGCGCCAGCAGCTTGGATCCAGGGAGGACCTACGAGCAGTACTTC. Looking up the rest from reference TRBV5-1 and TRBJ2-7 gives the full variable domain: KAGVTQTPRYLIKTRGQQVTLSCSPISGHRSVSWYQQTPGQGLQFLFEYFSETQRNKGNFPGRFSGRQFSNSRSEMNVSTLELGDSALYLCASSLDPGRTYEQYFGPGTRLTVT.

Worth noting for this clonotype: A read error may explain this, as a much larger clone is one base away. CDR3 in DNA: TGCAGTGCTATTGAACTAGCGGGGTGCACAGATACGCAGTATTTT. Protein sequence: CSAIELAGCTDTQYF. The J gene is TRBJ2-3, the V gene TRBV20-1; 10 bases line up with TRBD2. V shed 4 bases and J 1 base; nucleotides not matched to a gene: 5. Germline CDR1 reads DFQATT; CDR2 reads SNEGSKA (reference sequence). The CDR3 is made up of 15 amino acids.

The V call is TRBV7-2, the J call TRBJ1-1; a possible D gene is TRBD1 (5 bases). Germline-derived CDR1 and CDR2 are SGHTA and FQGNSA. Trimming stripped 1 base from V and 4 bases from J, with 13 bases between. The CDR3 totals 15 residues. The CDR3 region has the DNA TGTGCCAGCAGCTTAGGTTGGGGCCCGGGCACTGAAGCTTTCTTT. Translation gives CASSLGWGPGTEAFF. Using reference TRBV7-2 and TRBJ1-1 for the parts outside the CDR3, the full variable domain is GAGVSQSPSNKVTEKGKDVELRCDPISGHTALYWYRQSLGQGLEFLIYFQGNSAPDKSGLPSDRFSAERTGGSVSTLTIQRTQQEDSAVYLCASSLGWGPGTEAFFGQGTRLTVV.

Of note for this clonotype: It may be a read error: a sequence one base away is much more abundant. J is TRBJ1-2 and V is TRBV3-1; TRBD1 is a possible D gene (5 bases). The CDR3 consists of 16 residues. The V gene's germline CDR1 is LGHDT and CDR2 YNNKEL (reference sequence). CDR3 protein: CASGQDPPGRRDGYTF. The CDR3 bases are TGTGCCAGCGGCCAAGATCCGCCAGGGAGGAGGGATGGCTACACCTTC.

This clonotype was picked up a small number of times. V is TRBV3-1 and J is TRBJ2-3, with TRBD2 matching over 9 bases. Germline loops: CDR1 LGHDT, CDR2 YNNKEL (reference sequence). The V segment lost 1 base and the J segment 5 bases; nucleotides outside the gene matches: 4. The CDR3 has 15 residues. CDR3 loop: CASSQAGSGGDTQYF. For the CDR3, the DNA is TGTGCCAGCAGCCAAGCGGGTAGCGGGGGAGATACGCAGTATTTT.

The chain is built from TRBV28 and TRBJ1-1; no firm D call. V shed 6 bases and J shed 10 bases, with 12 bases lying between them. The V gene's germline CDR1 is MDHEN and CDR2 SYDVKM. The CDR3 loop spans 11 amino acids. The CDR3 sequence: CASSPAQIAFF. CDR3 coding DNA: TGTGCCAGCAGCCCCGCACAGATAGCTTTCTTT.

The chain joins TRBV20-1 to TRBJ2-1; D uncertain. The CDR3 runs 16 residues. The germline CDR1 and CDR2 sequences are DFQATT and SNEGSKA (reference sequence). V shed 3 bases and J shed 2 bases, with 17 bases lying between them. The CDR3 region has the DNA TGCAGTGCTAGGGACCTCTCGGCGGCAACCTACAATGAGCAGTTCTTC. Protein: CSARDLSAATYNEQFF.